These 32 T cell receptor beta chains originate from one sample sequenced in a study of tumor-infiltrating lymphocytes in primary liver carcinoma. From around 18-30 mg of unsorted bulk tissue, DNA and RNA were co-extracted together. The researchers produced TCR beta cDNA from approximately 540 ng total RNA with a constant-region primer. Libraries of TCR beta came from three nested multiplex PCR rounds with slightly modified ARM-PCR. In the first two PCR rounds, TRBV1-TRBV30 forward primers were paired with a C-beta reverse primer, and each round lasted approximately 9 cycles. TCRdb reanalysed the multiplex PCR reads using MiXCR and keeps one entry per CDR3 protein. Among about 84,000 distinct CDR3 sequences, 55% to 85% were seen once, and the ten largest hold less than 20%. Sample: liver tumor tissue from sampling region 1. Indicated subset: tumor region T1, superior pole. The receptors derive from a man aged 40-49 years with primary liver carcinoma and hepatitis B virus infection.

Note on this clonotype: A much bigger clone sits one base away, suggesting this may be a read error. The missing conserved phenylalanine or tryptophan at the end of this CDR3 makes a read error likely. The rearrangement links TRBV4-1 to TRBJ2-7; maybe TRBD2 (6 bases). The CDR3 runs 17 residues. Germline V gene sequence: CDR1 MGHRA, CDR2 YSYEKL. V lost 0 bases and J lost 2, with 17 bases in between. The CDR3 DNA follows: TGCGCCAGCAGCCAAGAACCTACGGAGGGGTCACCCTACGAGCAGTACTCC. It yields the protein CASSQEPTEGSPYEQYS.

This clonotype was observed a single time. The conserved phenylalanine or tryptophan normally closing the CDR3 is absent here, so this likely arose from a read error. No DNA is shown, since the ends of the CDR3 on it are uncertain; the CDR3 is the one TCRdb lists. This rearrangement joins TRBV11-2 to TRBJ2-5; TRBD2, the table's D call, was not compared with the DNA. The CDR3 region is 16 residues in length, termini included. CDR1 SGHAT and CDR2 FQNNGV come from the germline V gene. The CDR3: CASSLESSGPGETQYS.

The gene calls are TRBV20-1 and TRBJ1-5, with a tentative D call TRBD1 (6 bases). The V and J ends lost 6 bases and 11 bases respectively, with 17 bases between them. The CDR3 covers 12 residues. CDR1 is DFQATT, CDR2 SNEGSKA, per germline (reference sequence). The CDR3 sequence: CSASDSSKAQHF. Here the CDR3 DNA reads TGCAGTGCCTCGGACAGTAGCAAGGCCCAGCATTTT.

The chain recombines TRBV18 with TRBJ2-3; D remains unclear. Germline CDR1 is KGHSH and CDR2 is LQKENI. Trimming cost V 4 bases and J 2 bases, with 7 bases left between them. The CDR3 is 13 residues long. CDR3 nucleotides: TGTGCCAGCTCACTACCCAACACAGATACGCAGTATTTT. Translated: CASSLPNTDTQYF.

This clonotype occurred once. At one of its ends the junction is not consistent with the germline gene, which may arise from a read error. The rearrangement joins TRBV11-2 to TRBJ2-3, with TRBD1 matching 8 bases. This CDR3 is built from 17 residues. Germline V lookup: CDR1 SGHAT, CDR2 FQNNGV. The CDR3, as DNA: TGTGCCAACAGCTTAGATCTTGGGACAGGTGCAAACGATACGCAGTATTTT. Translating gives CANSLDLGTGANDTQYF. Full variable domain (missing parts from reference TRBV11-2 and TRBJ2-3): EAGVAQSPRYKIIEKRQSVAFWCNPISGHATLYWYQQILGQGPKLLIQFQNNGVVDDSQLPKDRFSAERLKGVDSTLKIQPAKLEDSAVYLCANSLDLGTGANDTQYFGPGTRLTVL.

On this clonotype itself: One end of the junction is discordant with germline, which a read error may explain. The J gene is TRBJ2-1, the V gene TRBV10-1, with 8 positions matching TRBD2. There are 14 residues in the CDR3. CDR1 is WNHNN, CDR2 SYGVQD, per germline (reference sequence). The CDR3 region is CASSWGLGWDEQFF. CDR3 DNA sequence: TGCGCCAGCAGTTGGGGACTAGGCTGGGATGAGCAGTTTTTC.

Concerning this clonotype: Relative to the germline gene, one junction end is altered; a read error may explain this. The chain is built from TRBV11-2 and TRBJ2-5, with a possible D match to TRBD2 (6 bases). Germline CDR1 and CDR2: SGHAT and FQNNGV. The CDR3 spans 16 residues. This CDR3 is CASSLGSSGPGETQQF. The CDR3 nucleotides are TGTGCCAGCAGCTTAGGAAGTAGCGGCCCGGGGGAGACCCAGCAGTTC.

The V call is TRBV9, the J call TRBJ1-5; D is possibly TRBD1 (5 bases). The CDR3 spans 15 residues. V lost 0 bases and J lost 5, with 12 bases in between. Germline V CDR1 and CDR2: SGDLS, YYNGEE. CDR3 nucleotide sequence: TGTGCCAGCAGCGTAGGTGGCAGGGCGGATCAGCCCCAGCATTTT. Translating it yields CASSVGGRADQPQHF.

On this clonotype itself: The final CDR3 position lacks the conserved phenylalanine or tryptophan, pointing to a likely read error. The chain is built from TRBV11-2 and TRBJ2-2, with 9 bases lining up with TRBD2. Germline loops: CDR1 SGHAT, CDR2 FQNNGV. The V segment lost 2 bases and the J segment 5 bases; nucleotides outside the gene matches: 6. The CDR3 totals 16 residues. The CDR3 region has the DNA TGTGCCAGCAGCTTAATGCCGCTAGCGGGAACCGGGGAGCTGTTTATT. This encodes CASSLMPLAGTGELFI.

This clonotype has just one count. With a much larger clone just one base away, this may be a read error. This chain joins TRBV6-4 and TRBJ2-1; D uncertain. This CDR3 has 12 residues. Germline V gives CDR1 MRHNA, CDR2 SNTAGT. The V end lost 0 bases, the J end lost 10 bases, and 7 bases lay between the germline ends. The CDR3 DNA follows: TGTGCCAGCAGTGACTCAGACGTAGAGCAGTTCTTC. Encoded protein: CASSDSDVEQFF.

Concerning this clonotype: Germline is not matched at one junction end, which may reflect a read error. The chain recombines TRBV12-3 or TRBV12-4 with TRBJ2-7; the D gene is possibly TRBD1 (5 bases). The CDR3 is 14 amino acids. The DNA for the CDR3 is TGTGTCAGCAGTTTACATGGAGAGGACAACGATCTGTACTTC. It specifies CVSSLHGEDNDLYF.

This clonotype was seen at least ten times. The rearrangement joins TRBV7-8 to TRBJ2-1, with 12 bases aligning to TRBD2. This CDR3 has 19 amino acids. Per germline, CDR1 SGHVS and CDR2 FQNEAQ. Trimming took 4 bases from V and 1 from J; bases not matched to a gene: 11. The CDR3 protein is CASSSPASGRAISYNEQFF. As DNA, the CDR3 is TGTGCCAGCAGCTCCCCAGCTAGCGGGAGGGCCATTTCCTACAATGAGCAGTTCTTC.

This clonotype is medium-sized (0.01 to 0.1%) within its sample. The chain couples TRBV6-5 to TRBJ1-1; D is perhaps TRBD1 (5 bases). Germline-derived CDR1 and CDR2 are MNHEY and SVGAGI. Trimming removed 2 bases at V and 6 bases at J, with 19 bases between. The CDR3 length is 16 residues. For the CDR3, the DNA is TGTGCCAGCAGTTACGCGGGACCCCGGGATGAGGCTGAAGCTTTCTTT. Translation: CASSYAGPRDEAEAFF.

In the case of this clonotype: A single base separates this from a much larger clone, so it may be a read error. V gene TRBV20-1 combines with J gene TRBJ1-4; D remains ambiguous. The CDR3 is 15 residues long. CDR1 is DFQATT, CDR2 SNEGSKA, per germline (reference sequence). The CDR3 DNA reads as TGCACTGCTAGAGATGCGGCAATGAGCAATGAAAAACTGTTTTTT. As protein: CTARDAAMSNEKLFF.

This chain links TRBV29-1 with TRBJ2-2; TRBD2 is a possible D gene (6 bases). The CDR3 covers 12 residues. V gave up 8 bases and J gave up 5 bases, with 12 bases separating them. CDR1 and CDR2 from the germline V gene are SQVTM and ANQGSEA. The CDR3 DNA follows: TGCAGCTATTGGGGGGAAACCGGGGAGCTGTTTTTT. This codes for CSYWGETGELFF.

The CDR3 spells CASSLAWGQGSNEQFF. CDR3 coding DNA: TGCGCCAGCAGCTTGGCCTGGGGACAGGGGTCGAATGAGCAGTTCTTC. V is TRBV5-1 and J is TRBJ2-1, with 10 bases identical to TRBD1. This CDR3 contains 16 residues. From germline, CDR1 is SGHRS and CDR2 YFSETQ. Trimming removed 0 bases from V and 7 bases from J; junction bases left unmatched: 7.

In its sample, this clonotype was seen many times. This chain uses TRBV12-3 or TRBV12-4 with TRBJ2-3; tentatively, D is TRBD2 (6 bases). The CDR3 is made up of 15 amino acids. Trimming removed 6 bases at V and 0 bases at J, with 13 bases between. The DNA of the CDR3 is TGTGCCAGCAGCTTTACTAGCCCAAGCACAGATACGCAGTATTTT. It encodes CASSFTSPSTDTQYF.

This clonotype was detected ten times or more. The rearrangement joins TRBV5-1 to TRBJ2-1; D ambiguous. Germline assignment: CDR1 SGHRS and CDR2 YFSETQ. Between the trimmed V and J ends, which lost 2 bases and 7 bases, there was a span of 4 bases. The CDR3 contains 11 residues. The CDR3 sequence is CASSFENEQFF. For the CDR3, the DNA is TGCGCCAGCAGCTTTGAAAATGAGCAGTTCTTC.

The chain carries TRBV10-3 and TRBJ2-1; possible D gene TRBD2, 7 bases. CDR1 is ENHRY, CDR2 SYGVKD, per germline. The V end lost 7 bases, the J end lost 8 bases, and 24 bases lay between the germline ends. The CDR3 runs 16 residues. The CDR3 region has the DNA TGTGCCATCAAACCTTGGGGGCGGGAGTTAAACTATGAGCAGTTCTTC. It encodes CAIKPWGRELNYEQFF.

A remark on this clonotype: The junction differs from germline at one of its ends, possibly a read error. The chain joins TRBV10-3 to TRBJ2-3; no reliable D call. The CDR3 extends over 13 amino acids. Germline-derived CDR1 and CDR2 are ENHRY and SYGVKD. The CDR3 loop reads CAISGDNTDTQYF. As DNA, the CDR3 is TGTGCCATCAGCGGTGACAACACAGATACACAGTATTTT.

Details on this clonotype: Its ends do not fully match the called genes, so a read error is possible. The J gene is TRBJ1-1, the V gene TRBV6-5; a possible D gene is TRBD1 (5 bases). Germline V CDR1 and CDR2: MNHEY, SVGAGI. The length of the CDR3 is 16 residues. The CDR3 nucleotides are TGTGTCAGCAGTAATTATTTGAACAGGACCCCTACAGTAGCTTTCTTT. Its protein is CVSSNYLNRTPTVAFF.

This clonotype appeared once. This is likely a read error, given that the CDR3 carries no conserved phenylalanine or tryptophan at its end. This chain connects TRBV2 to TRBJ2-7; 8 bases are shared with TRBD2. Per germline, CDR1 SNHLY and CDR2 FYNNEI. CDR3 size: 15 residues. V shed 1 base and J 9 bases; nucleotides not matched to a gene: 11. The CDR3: CASSEEGSGTIGQYL. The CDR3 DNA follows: TGTGCCAGCAGTGAAGAGGGTAGCGGGACGATTGGGCAGTACTTA.

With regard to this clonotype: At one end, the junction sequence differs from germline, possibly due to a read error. CDR3 loop: CASSRRGRYPTDAQYF. The CDR3 bases are TGTGCCAGCAGTCGCAGGGGACGCTACCCCACAGATGCGCAGTATTTT. The chain employs TRBV11-1 and TRBJ2-3; D is perhaps TRBD1 (6 bases). The CDR3 sequence is 16 residues long. Germline V lookup: CDR1 SGHAT, CDR2 FQDESV (reference sequence).

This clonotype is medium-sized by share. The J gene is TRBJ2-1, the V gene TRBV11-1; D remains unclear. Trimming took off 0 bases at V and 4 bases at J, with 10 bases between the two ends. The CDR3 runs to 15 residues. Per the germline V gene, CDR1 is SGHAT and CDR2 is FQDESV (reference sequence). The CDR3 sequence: CASSLALGPYNEQFF. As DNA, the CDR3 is TGTGCCAGCAGCTTAGCGTTGGGCCCTTACAATGAGCAGTTCTTC.

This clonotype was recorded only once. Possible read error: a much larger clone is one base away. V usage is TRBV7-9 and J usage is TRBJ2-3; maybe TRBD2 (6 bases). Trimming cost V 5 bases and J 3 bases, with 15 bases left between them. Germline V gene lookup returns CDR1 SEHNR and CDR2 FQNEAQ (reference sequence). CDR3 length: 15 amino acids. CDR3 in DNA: TGTGCCAGCAGCCCCGGGGGTAGAGTGACAGATACGCAGTATTTT. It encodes CASSPGGRVTDTQYF.

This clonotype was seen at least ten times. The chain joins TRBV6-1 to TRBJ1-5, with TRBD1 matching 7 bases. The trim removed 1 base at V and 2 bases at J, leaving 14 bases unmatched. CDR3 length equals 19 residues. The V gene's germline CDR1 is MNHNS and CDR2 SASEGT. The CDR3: CASSEGGQRSFRGNQPQHF. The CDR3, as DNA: TGTGCCAGCAGTGAAGGGGGACAGCGGTCTTTCCGTGGCAATCAGCCCCAGCATTTT.

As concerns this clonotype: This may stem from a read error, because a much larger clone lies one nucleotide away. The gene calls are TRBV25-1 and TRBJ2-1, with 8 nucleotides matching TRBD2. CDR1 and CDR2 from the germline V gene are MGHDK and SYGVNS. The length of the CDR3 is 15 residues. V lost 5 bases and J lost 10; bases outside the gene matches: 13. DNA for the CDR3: TGTGCCAGCAGTCCCCCGGGGGGGCCGCCCAAAGAGCAGTTCTTC. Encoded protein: CASSPPGGPPKEQFF.

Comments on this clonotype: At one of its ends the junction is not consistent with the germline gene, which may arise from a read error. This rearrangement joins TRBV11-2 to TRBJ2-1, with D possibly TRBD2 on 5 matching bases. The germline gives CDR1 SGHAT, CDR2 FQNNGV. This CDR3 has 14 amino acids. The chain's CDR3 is CVSSLPLAYNEQFF. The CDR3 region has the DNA TGTGTCAGCAGCCTACCTCTAGCCTACAATGAGCAGTTCTTT.

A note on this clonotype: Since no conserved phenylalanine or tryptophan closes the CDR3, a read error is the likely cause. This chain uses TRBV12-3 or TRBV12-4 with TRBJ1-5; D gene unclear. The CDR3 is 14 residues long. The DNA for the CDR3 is TGTACCAGCAGCAAGGGCCCAAGCTATCAGCCCCAGCATTGT. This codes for CTSSKGPSYQPQHC.

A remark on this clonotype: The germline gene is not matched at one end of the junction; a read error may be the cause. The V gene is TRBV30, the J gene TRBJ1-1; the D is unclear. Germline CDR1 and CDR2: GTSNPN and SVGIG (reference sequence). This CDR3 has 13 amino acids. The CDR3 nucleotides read TGTGCCTGGTGGACTGGGAGAGTCACTCAAGCTTTCTTT. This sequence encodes CAWWTGRVTQAFF.

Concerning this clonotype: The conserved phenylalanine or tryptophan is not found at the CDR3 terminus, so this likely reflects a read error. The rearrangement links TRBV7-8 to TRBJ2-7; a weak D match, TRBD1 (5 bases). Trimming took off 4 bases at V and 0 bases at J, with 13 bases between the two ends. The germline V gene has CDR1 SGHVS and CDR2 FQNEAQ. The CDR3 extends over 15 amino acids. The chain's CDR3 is CASSSIPDSSYEQYL. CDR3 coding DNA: TGTGCCAGCAGCTCCATCCCCGACAGCTCCTACGAGCAGTACCTC.

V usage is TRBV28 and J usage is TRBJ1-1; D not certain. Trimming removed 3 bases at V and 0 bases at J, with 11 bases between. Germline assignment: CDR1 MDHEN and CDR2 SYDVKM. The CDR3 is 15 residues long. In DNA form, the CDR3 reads TGTGCCAGCAGTTTCGGAGGGAATGTGAACACTGAAGCTTTCTTT. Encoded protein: CASSFGGNVNTEAFF.